Presented here are 2 T cell receptor beta chains from one specimen sequenced in a study of technical replicates of blood from several donors. Sequencing was performed with immunoSEQ multiplex PCR; in TCRdb, only in-frame clones are kept and a portion is missing. The table lists tens of thousands of clones, 85% to 95% of them singletons. Sequenced input: T cells isolated from PBMCs. The source is a human donor in good health.

This CDR3 is CAINTGDSYNEQFF. CDR3 sequence (DNA): TGTGCCATCAACACGGGTGACTCCTACAATGAGCAGTTCTTC. The chain recombines TRBV10-3 with TRBJ2-1; D ambiguous. CDR1 is ENHRY, CDR2 SYGVKD, per germline. The CDR3 has 14 residues. The V end lost 7 bases, the J end lost 0 bases, and 10 bases lay between the germline ends.

This chain uses TRBV30 with TRBJ2-7; no reliable D call. Looked up from germline, CDR1 is GTSNPN and CDR2 is SVGIG (reference sequence). Trimming pared 5 bases from V and 0 bases from J, leaving 14 bases between. The length of the CDR3 is 14 residues. The CDR3 is CAWAGDRSSYEQYF. CDR3 DNA sequence: TGTGCCTGGGCCGGCGACCGGAGCTCCTACGAGCAGTACTTC. Complete variable domain (other parts from reference TRBV30 and TRBJ2-7): SQTIHQWPATLVQPVGSPLSLECTVEGTSNPNLYWYRQAAGRGLQLLFYSVGIGQISSEVPQNLSASRPQDRQFILSSKKLLLSDSGFYLCAWAGDRSSYEQYFGPGTRLTVT.